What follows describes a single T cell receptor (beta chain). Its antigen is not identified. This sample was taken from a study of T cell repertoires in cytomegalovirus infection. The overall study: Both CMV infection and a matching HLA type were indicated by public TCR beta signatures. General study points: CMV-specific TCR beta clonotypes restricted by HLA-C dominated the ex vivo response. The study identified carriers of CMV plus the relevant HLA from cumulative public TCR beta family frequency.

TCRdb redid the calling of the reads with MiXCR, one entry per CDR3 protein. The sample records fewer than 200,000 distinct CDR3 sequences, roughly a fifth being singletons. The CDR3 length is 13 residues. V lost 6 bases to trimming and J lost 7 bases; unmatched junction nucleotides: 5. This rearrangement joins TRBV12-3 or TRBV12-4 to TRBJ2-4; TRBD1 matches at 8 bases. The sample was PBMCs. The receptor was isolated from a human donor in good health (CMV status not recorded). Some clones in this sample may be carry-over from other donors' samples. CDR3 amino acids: CASSLDRVNIQYF. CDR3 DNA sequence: TGTGCCAGCAGCTTGGACAGGGTTAACATTCAGTACTTC.